The 27 T cell receptor beta chains given below trace back to one sample, sequenced in a study of blood T cell repertoires in COVID-19. Profiling relied on immunoSEQ multiplex PCR, and the TCRdb table lists in-frame clones only, not all of them. Of about 210,000 clones detected, around 82% appear once; the ten largest clones hold around 12%. The sequencing sample was made of peripheral blood. All receptors come from a woman aged 40 to 50 with acute or convalescent COVID-19.

The gene calls are TRBV19 and TRBJ1-1, with D perhaps matching TRBD1 (5 bases). The V end was cut by 5 bases, the J end by 5 bases, with 12 bases between. Germline assignment: CDR1 LNHDA and CDR2 SQIVND (reference sequence). The CDR3 spans 13 residues. CDR3: CASSYGGGTEAFF. The DNA for the CDR3 is TGTGCCAGTAGTTATGGGGGAGGGACTGAAGCTTTCTTT.

The CDR3: CASSVGLGAVTYNEQFF. CDR3 bases: TGTGCCAGCAGCGTAGGTTTGGGGGCGGTTACCTACAATGAGCAGTTCTTC. The V and J genes are TRBV9 and TRBJ2-1; perhaps TRBD1 as D (6 bases). Germline V CDR1 and CDR2: SGDLS, YYNGEE. The V gene lost 0 bases and the J gene lost 2 bases, with 15 bases spanning the gap. This CDR3 has 17 residues. The whole variable domain, filled in from reference TRBV9 and TRBJ2-1, reads DSGVTQTPKHLITATGQRVTLRCSPRSGDLSVYWYQQSLDQGLQFLIQYYNGEERAKGNILERFSAQQFPDLHSELNLSSLELGDSALYFCASSVGLGAVTYNEQFFGPGTRLTVL.

The CDR3 DNA sequence: TGTGCCAGCAGTTACTCGACCAGACTCCAAGAGACCCAGTACTTC. Translating gives CASSYSTRLQETQYF. This rearrangement joins TRBV6-5 to TRBJ2-5; D is unresolved. Germline lookup yields CDR1 MNHEY and CDR2 SVGAGI. V lost 0 bases, J lost 1 base, and 9 bases lay in between. CDR3 length: 15 amino acids.

The chain combines TRBV6-5 with TRBJ2-1; 11 nucleotides match TRBD1. This CDR3 region has 14 residues. CDR1 is MNHEY and CDR2 is SVGAGI in the germline V gene. With V trimmed by 7 bases and J by 5 bases, 4 bases remained unmatched. CDR3 amino acids: CASIGTGGNNEQFF. The CDR3 coding sequence is TGTGCCAGCATTGGGACAGGGGGTAACAATGAGCAGTTCTTC.

V and J are TRBV5-6 and TRBJ1-5, with unresolved D. Trimming left V 0 bases short and J 3 bases short, with 13 bases between. The CDR3 extends over 16 amino acids. From germline, CDR1 is SGHDT and CDR2 YYEEEE. CDR3 amino acids: CASSLGTGRNNQPQHF. The CDR3 region has the DNA TGTGCCAGCAGCTTGGGGACGGGGAGAAACAATCAGCCCCAGCATTTT. Full variable domain (rest looked up from reference TRBV5-6 and TRBJ1-5): DAGVTQSPTHLIKTRGQQVTLRCSPKSGHDTVSWYQQALGQGPQFIFQYYEEEERQRGNFPDRFSGHQFPNYSSELNVNALLLGDSALYLCASSLGTGRNNQPQHFGDGTRLSIL.

V is TRBV25-1 and J is TRBJ1-2; TRBD1 is a possible D gene (5 bases). Germline V lookup: CDR1 MGHDK, CDR2 SYGVNS. The V end was cut by 10 bases, the J end by 7 bases, with 13 bases between. This CDR3 comprises 11 residues. The CDR3 DNA reads TGTGCCACAACCAAGGGACTTGGCTACACCTTC. This sequence encodes CATTKGLGYTF.

The J gene is TRBJ2-2, the V gene TRBV18; D is perhaps TRBD2 (5 bases). Trimming took 3 bases from V and 0 from J, leaving 11 bases between them. The CDR3 runs to 16 residues. Germline V gene data show CDR1 as KGHSH and CDR2 as LQKENI. The CDR3 bases are TGTGCCAGCTCACCCCAGGCGGGCGCGAACACCGGGGAGCTGTTTTTT. Translation: CASSPQAGANTGELFF.

This clone was recorded a few times. The chain uses TRBV2 and TRBJ1-5; 10 bases line up with TRBD1. The germline CDR1 and CDR2 sequences are SNHLY and FYNNEI. Trimming took 1 base from V and 6 from J; bases not matched to a gene: 6. This CDR3 comprises 16 residues. Written as DNA, the CDR3 is TGTGCCAGCAGTGAAGAAGGACAGGGGGATGGTCAGCCCCAGCATTTT. Translating it yields CASSEEGQGDGQPQHF.

The chain combines TRBV19 with TRBJ2-1; 13 nucleotides match TRBD2. V gave up 4 bases and J gave up 3 bases; unmatched junction bases: 3. Germline V gives CDR1 LNHDA, CDR2 SQIVND (reference sequence). The CDR3 is made up of 16 amino acids. CDR3 loop: CASSRTSGSYYNEQFF. The CDR3 coding sequence is TGTGCCAGTAGTAGGACTAGCGGGAGTTACTACAATGAGCAGTTCTTC.

This clone appeared a single time. The chain recombines TRBV9 with TRBJ2-7, with 13 bases fitting TRBD2. This CDR3 spans 15 amino acids. CDR1 is SGDLS and CDR2 is YYNGEE in the germline V gene. Trimming removed 4 bases from V and 7 bases from J; junction bases left unmatched: 8. This CDR3 is CASSQTSGGLGEQYF. As DNA, the CDR3 is TGTGCCAGCAGCCAGACTAGCGGGGGGCTGGGGGAGCAGTACTTC. The full variable domain, completed using reference TRBV9 and TRBJ2-7, is DSGVTQTPKHLITATGQRVTLRCSPRSGDLSVYWYQQSLDQGLQFLIQYYNGEERAKGNILERFSAQQFPDLHSELNLSSLELGDSALYFCASSQTSGGLGEQYFGPGTRLTVT.

This chain's CDR3 is CAGDGTGDEKLFF. For the CDR3, the DNA is TGTGCCGGAGATGGGACAGGGGATGAAAAACTGTTTTTT. The chain carries TRBV30 and TRBJ1-4, with TRBD1 matching 10 bases. CDR3 length equals 13 residues. With V trimmed by 8 bases and J by 6 bases, 6 bases remained unmatched. The germline V gene encodes CDR1 GTSNPN and CDR2 SVGIG (reference sequence).

The chain uses TRBV19 and TRBJ1-5; TRBD1 matches at 7 bases. Germline-derived CDR1 and CDR2 are LNHDA and SQIVND (reference sequence). The CDR3 covers 15 residues. The V segment lost 6 bases and the J segment 1 base; nucleotides outside the gene matches: 6. The chain's CDR3 is CASRLDRTSNQPQHF. The DNA for the CDR3 is TGTGCCAGTAGATTGGACAGGACGAGCAATCAGCCCCAGCATTTT.

The chain employs TRBV10-2 and TRBJ1-5, with 9 bases lining up with TRBD1. J was trimmed by 6 bases and V by 4 bases; bases with no gene match: 4. The germline V gene encodes CDR1 WSHSY and CDR2 SAAADI. The CDR3 runs 14 residues. DNA of the CDR3: TGCGCCAGCAGTGGGGGACAGGGACCTCAGCCCCAGCATTTT. It codes for CASSGGQGPQPQHF.

This clone was counted a few times. The rearrangement joins TRBV5-1 to TRBJ1-1; tentatively, D is TRBD1 (6 bases). Germline V gene sequence: CDR1 SGHRS, CDR2 YFSETQ. The CDR3 length is 12 residues. With 7 bases removed from V and 1 base from J, the gap between germline ends came to 8 bases. CDR3 bases: TGCGCCAGCCAGACAGGGAACACTGAAGCTTTCTTT. Its translation is CASQTGNTEAFF.

This clone was detected once. V is TRBV6-1 and J is TRBJ1-2, with 9 bases identical to TRBD1. This CDR3 region has 16 residues. Per germline, CDR1 MNHNS and CDR2 SASEGT. V shed 2 bases, J shed 4 bases, and the junction held 8 bases outside the gene matches. The CDR3 region is CASSETGTGFPYGYTF. The DNA of the CDR3 is TGTGCCAGCAGTGAAACCGGGACAGGGTTCCCCTATGGCTACACCTTC.

In this sample, this clone turned up a few times. V and J are TRBV7-2 and TRBJ2-5; the match to TRBD1 covers 11 bases. CDR1 and CDR2 from the germline V gene are SGHTA and FQGNSA. The CDR3 loop spans 13 amino acids. J lost 5 bases, V lost 9 bases, and 5 bases had no gene match. The CDR3 loop is CASTDRGQETQYF. CDR3 in DNA: TGTGCCAGTACGGACAGGGGGCAGGAGACCCAGTACTTC. Based on the CDR3 plus reference TRBV7-2 and TRBJ2-5, the full variable domain is GAGVSQSPSNKVTEKGKDVELRCDPISGHTALYWYRQSLGQGLEFLIYFQGNSAPDKSGLPSDRFSAERTGGSVSTLTIQRTQQEDSAVYLCASTDRGQETQYFGPGTRLLVL.

This chain uses TRBV4-2 with TRBJ2-5, with 13 nucleotides matching TRBD2. The V gene's germline CDR1 is LGHNA and CDR2 YNFKEQ. The CDR3 loop spans 16 amino acids. This CDR3 reads CALNSATSGRRETQYF. CDR3 nucleotides: TGTGCTTTAAATAGTGCGACTAGCGGGAGGCGTGAGACCCAGTACTTC.

The V and J genes are TRBV18 and TRBJ1-2, with D maybe TRBD1 (6 bases). The CDR3 extends over 15 amino acids. With 2 bases removed from V and 8 bases from J, the gap between germline ends came to 18 bases. Germline-derived CDR1 and CDR2 are KGHSH and LQKENI. Written as DNA, the CDR3 is TGTGCCAGCTCACCAATACGGGACACCAATGGGGGCTACACCTTC. Translating gives CASSPIRDTNGGYTF.

The rearrangement links TRBV7-9 to TRBJ2-7; possible D gene TRBD2, 6 bases. The V gene's germline CDR1 is SEHNR and CDR2 FQNEAQ (reference sequence). Trimming removed 3 bases from V and 6 bases from J, with 12 bases in between. The CDR3 spans 13 residues. CDR3 coding DNA: TGTGCCAGCAGCTTTTTCTCGGGACTCGAGCAGTACTTC. It encodes CASSFFSGLEQYF. The full variable domain, its missing parts supplied by reference TRBV7-9 and TRBJ2-7, is DTGVSQNPRHKITKRGQNVTFRCDPISEHNRLYWYRQTLGQGPEFLTYFQNEAQLEKSRLLSDRFSAERPKGSFSTLEIQRTEQGDSAMYLCASSFFSGLEQYFGPGTRLTVT.

The V and J genes are TRBV7-8 and TRBJ2-7, with 7 bases lining up with TRBD2. CDR3 length: 13 amino acids. The V segment lost 2 bases and the J segment 5 bases; nucleotides outside the gene matches: 3. The germline V gene encodes CDR1 SGHVS and CDR2 FQNEAQ. CDR3 DNA: TGTGCCAGCAGCTTACTAGCGGACGACGAGCAGTACTTC. Residues: CASSLLADDEQYF.

J is TRBJ2-5 and V is TRBV5-4; D uncertain. The length of the CDR3 is 12 residues. Germline V gene lookup returns CDR1 SGHNT and CDR2 YYREEE (reference sequence). The V end lost 0 bases, the J end lost 4 bases, and 4 bases lay between the germline ends. The CDR3 loop is CASSLGIETQYF. As DNA, the CDR3 is TGTGCCAGCAGCTTGGGTATAGAGACCCAGTACTTC.

This sequence joins TRBV3-1 (or the pseudogene TRBV3-2) and TRBJ2-4; perhaps TRBD1 as D (6 bases). V lost 1 base, J lost 8 bases, and 12 bases lay in between. There are 14 residues in the CDR3. Germline V CDR1 and CDR2: LGHDT, YNNKEL (reference sequence). The DNA for the CDR3 is TGTGCCAGCAGCCAAGTTACAGGGTTAGACATTCAGTACTTC. Residues: CASSQVTGLDIQYF.

The V and J genes are TRBV6-2 or TRBV6-3 and TRBJ2-3, with TRBD2 matching 11 bases. Germline trimming cut 5 bases from V and 2 bases from J; bases unmatched to any gene: 6. Germline V gene lookup returns CDR1 MNHEY and CDR2 SVGEGT. The CDR3 has 16 amino acids. CDR3 bases: TGTGCCAGCAGTAACCCGGGACTAGCGGCCACAGATACGCAGTATTTT. Protein product: CASSNPGLAATDTQYF.

This clone was observed a few times. This chain joins TRBV30 and TRBJ2-7; D ambiguous. The V end lost 1 base, the J end lost 2 bases, and 12 bases lay between the germline ends. This CDR3 has 14 residues. Germline-derived CDR1 and CDR2 are GTSNPN and SVGIG (reference sequence). The CDR3 is CAWSEKNRPYEQYF. CDR3 DNA: TGTGCCTGGAGTGAGAAGAACAGACCCTACGAGCAGTACTTC.

In DNA form, the CDR3 reads TGTGCCAGCAGTTACTCCACTAGCGGGAGGGCCTCCGAGCAGTACTTC. Protein: CASSYSTSGRASEQYF. V usage is TRBV6-2 or TRBV6-3 and J usage is TRBJ2-7; 13 bases agree with TRBD2. V trimming: 0 bases; J trimming: 6 bases; junction bases outside the gene matches: 5. Looked up from germline, CDR1 is MNHEY and CDR2 is SVGEGT. CDR3 length equals 16 residues.

This rearrangement joins TRBV30 to TRBJ2-1; 7 bases map to TRBD2. Germline V gene data show CDR1 as GTSNPN and CDR2 as SVGIG (reference sequence). There are 15 residues in the CDR3. Trimming cost V 5 bases and J 2 bases; bases outside gene matches: 9. In DNA form, the CDR3 reads TGTGCCTGGGCCGCCGGGGGGAGCCCCTACAATGAGCAGTTCTTC. Protein product: CAWAAGGSPYNEQFF.

The genes are TRBV18 and TRBJ1-4; D remains ambiguous. The CDR3 totals 13 residues. Germline lookup yields CDR1 KGHSH and CDR2 LQKENI. The ends were cut back, 6 bases at V and 5 bases at J, with 10 bases in the middle. The CDR3 region is CASSSRRNEKLFF. As DNA, the CDR3 is TGTGCCAGCTCCTCGAGGCGAAATGAAAAACTGTTTTTT.